Shown below are 27 T cell receptor beta chains from a single sample sequenced in a study of identical twins. TCRdb analysed the 5' RACE reads with MiXCR anew, one entry per CDR3 protein. Of approximately 550,000 distinct CDR3 sequences listed, 20% to 25% are singletons. The data also belong to a second study, concerning yellow fever vaccine responses in identical twins.

The sequenced material came from CD4+ T cells sorted from blood. The receptor set was obtained from a young woman in good health.

This chain connects TRBV7-6 to TRBJ2-7; the D is unclear. This CDR3 region has 12 residues. Germline CDR1 and CDR2: SGHVS and FNYEAQ. Trimming left V 8 bases short and J 0 bases short, with 8 bases between. CDR3: CASGQNSYEQYF. For the CDR3, the DNA is TGTGCCAGCGGGCAGAACTCCTACGAGCAGTACTTC. Based on the CDR3 plus reference TRBV7-6 and TRBJ2-7, the full variable domain is GAGVSQSPRYKVTKRGQDVALRCDPISGHVSLYWYRQALGQGPEFLTYFNYEAQQDKSGLPNDRFSAERPEGSISTLTIQRTEQRDSAMYRCASGQNSYEQYFGPGTRLTVT.

The chain links TRBV29-1 to TRBJ2-6; weak D call: TRBD2 (5 bases). The CDR3 length is 14 residues. CDR1 and CDR2 (germline): SQVTM, ANQGSEA. The V gene lost 3 bases and the J gene lost 2 bases, with 8 bases spanning the gap. The CDR3, as DNA: TGCAGCGTTGACCGGGGAGCTGGGGCCAACGTCCTGACTTTC. Encoded protein: CSVDRGAGANVLTF.

The chain is built from TRBV29-1 and TRBJ2-3; no reliable D call. Germline V lookup: CDR1 SQVTM, CDR2 ANQGSEA. There are 17 residues in the CDR3. Trimming cost V 3 bases and J 6 bases, with 25 bases left between them. In DNA form, the CDR3 reads TGCAGCGTTGATGAACCTCGACCAACTGAGTACCGGGATACGCAGTATTTT. Translating it yields CSVDEPRPTEYRDTQYF.

This clonotype was counted at least ten times. This chain connects TRBV2 to TRBJ1-5; no reliable D call. The CDR3 is 14 amino acids. The V end lost 3 bases, the J end lost 7 bases, and 13 bases lay between the germline ends. Germline CDR1 is SNHLY and CDR2 is FYNNEI. CDR3 amino acids: CASSDSGFSQPQHF. CDR3 nucleotide sequence: TGTGCCAGCAGTGACTCAGGTTTTAGCCAGCCCCAGCATTTT.

V and J are TRBV4-2 and TRBJ2-2; maybe TRBD2 (5 bases). V gave up 0 bases and J gave up 0 bases, with 17 bases separating them. The CDR3 extends over 19 amino acids. From germline, CDR1 is LGHNA and CDR2 YNFKEQ. In DNA, the CDR3 is TGTGCCAGCAGCCAAGATGGGCGGCTGGGAGTTGCGAACACCGGGGAGCTGTTTTTT. As protein: CASSQDGRLGVANTGELFF.

The gene calls are TRBV28 and TRBJ2-7; 9 nucleotides line up with TRBD1. The CDR3 is made up of 15 amino acids. The germline V gene encodes CDR1 MDHEN and CDR2 SYDVKM. Losses at the gene ends were 6 bases for V and 6 bases for J; bases not matched to a gene: 12. The CDR3 sequence is CASSPGTGTWLEQYV. The CDR3 bases are TGTGCCAGCAGCCCCGGGACAGGGACGTGGCTCGAGCAGTACGTC.

This clonotype was counted a few times. The CDR3 protein is CSVSARGNTEAFF. The CDR3 bases are TGCAGTGTCTCGGCCAGGGGGAACACTGAAGCTTTCTTT. V gene TRBV20-1 combines with J gene TRBJ1-1; possible D gene TRBD1, 6 bases. Trimming left V 7 bases short and J 1 base short, with 13 bases between. Germline V lookup: CDR1 DFQATT, CDR2 SNEGSKA (reference sequence). The CDR3 is made up of 13 amino acids.

A few counts support this clonotype. The V gene is TRBV20-1, the J gene TRBJ2-1; the match to TRBD1 covers 7 bases. The germline gives CDR1 DFQATT, CDR2 SNEGSKA (reference sequence). The length of the CDR3 is 13 residues. The V and J ends lost 3 bases and 4 bases, in that order; junction bases with no gene match: 3. The CDR3 spells CSASRDRYNEQFF. CDR3 sequence (DNA): TGCAGTGCTAGTCGGGACAGATACAATGAGCAGTTCTTC.

The genes are TRBV12-3 or TRBV12-4 and TRBJ2-1, with 8 positions matching TRBD2. V gave up 3 bases and J gave up 9 bases; unmatched junction bases: 10. There are 15 residues in the CDR3. CDR3 DNA: TGTGCCAGCAGTTTGAGGCCGGGACTAGGTCGTGAGCAGTTCTTC. Its protein is CASSLRPGLGREQFF.

A few counts support this clonotype. The CDR3: CAIRGGESNEQFF. The CDR3 DNA sequence: TGTGCCATCAGGGGGGGCGAGTCCAATGAGCAGTTCTTC. The rearrangement links TRBV10-3 to TRBJ2-1; D possibly matches TRBD1 or TRBD2 (6 bases each). Looked up from germline, CDR1 is ENHRY and CDR2 is SYGVKD. The CDR3 sequence is 13 residues long. Trimming pared 6 bases from V and 6 bases from J, leaving 12 bases between.

V and J are TRBV11-3 and TRBJ2-7; maybe TRBD2 (6 bases). The CDR3 is 15 amino acids. Trimming left V 7 bases short and J 1 base short, with 17 bases between. Germline V gene sequence: CDR1 SGHNT, CDR2 YENEEA. The CDR3 bases are TGTGCCAGCACCCCGGGGGTAGCGGATTCCTACGAGCAGTACTTC. Translation gives CASTPGVADSYEQYF.

This clonotype appeared a few times. The rearrangement links TRBV12-3 or TRBV12-4 to TRBJ2-7; TRBD1 matches at 8 bases. V shed 6 bases, J shed 3 bases, and the junction held 4 bases outside the gene matches. The CDR3 totals 13 residues. The CDR3 here is CASRRQGFYEQYF. CDR3 in DNA: TGTGCCAGCAGGAGACAGGGGTTCTACGAGCAGTACTTC.

This clonotype appeared a few times. The chain recombines TRBV5-1 with TRBJ2-7, with D possibly called TRBD1 or TRBD2 (5 bases each). Germline V gene data show CDR1 as SGHRS and CDR2 as YFSETQ. The ends were cut back, 7 bases at V and 6 bases at J, with 26 bases in the middle. This CDR3 spans 16 amino acids. CDR3 protein: CASRRDGLGPYFEQYF. The CDR3 DNA reads as TGCGCCAGCCGTCGGGACGGATTAGGCCCCTACTTCGAGCAGTACTTC. Full variable domain (rest looked up from reference TRBV5-1 and TRBJ2-7): KAGVTQTPRYLIKTRGQQVTLSCSPISGHRSVSWYQQTPGQGLQFLFEYFSETQRNKGNFPGRFSGRQFSNSRSEMNVSTLELGDSALYLCASRRDGLGPYFEQYFGPGTRLTVT.

V usage is TRBV20-1 and J usage is TRBJ2-1; 9 nucleotides match TRBD2. The CDR3 runs to 15 residues. The ends lost 3 bases at V and 0 bases at J; junction bases unmatched: 3. Germline assignment: CDR1 DFQATT and CDR2 SNEGSKA (reference sequence). The CDR3 spells CSASGLASSYNEQFF. The CDR3 DNA sequence: TGCAGTGCTAGTGGACTAGCGAGCTCCTACAATGAGCAGTTCTTC.

The chain employs TRBV28 and TRBJ2-6, with 7 bases lining up with TRBD2. Germline CDR1 is MDHEN and CDR2 is SYDVKM. V trimming: 4 bases; J trimming: 2 bases; junction bases outside the gene matches: 2. The CDR3 has 15 amino acids. The CDR3 sequence: CASSYRGAGANVLTF. The CDR3 bases are TGTGCCAGCAGTTACCGGGGGGCTGGGGCCAACGTCCTGACTTTC.

This chain connects TRBV7-9 to TRBJ2-1, with 9 bases that match TRBD1. The trim removed 1 base at V and 5 bases at J, leaving 3 bases unmatched. The CDR3 sequence is 15 residues long. CDR1 and CDR2 from the germline V gene are SEHNR and FQNEAQ (reference sequence). The CDR3 DNA reads TGTGCCAGCAGCTTAGAAGACAGGGGGGACAATGAGCAGTTCTTC. Translated: CASSLEDRGDNEQFF.

This chain joins TRBV5-1 and TRBJ2-1; 12 bases line up with TRBD2. Germline V CDR1 and CDR2: SGHRS, YFSETQ. CDR3 length: 14 residues. V dropped 0 bases and J dropped 15; count of bases not matched to a gene: 7. The CDR3 DNA reads TGCGCCAGCAGCTTGGGACTAGCGGGAGAAAGGTTGTTCTTC. This gives the protein CASSLGLAGERLFF.

The gene calls are TRBV11-2 and TRBJ2-3; the D is unclear. The CDR3 is 17 amino acids. V lost 4 bases and J lost 0, with 17 bases in between. CDR1 and CDR2 (germline): SGHAT, FQNNGV. This CDR3 is CASSSPIQTTSTDTQYF. CDR3 DNA sequence: TGTGCCAGCAGCTCTCCGATACAAACAACTAGCACAGATACGCAGTATTTT.

There are a few counts of this clonotype. The rearrangement links TRBV29-1 to TRBJ2-1; the match to TRBD2 covers 14 bases. Germline V gene lookup returns CDR1 SQVTM and CDR2 ANQGSEA. Germline trimming cut 7 bases from V and 7 bases from J; bases unmatched to any gene: 12. The CDR3 is made up of 16 amino acids. The CDR3 DNA reads TGCAGCGCCCCCAAAGGGACTAGCGGGAGAGGTAATGAGCAGTTCTTC. Encoded protein: CSAPKGTSGRGNEQFF.

This clonotype appeared a few times. V usage is TRBV12-3 or TRBV12-4 and J usage is TRBJ2-1; 8 bases match TRBD2. The CDR3 is made up of 17 amino acids. V trimming: 5 bases; J trimming: 3 bases; junction bases outside the gene matches: 12. Here the CDR3 reads CASSPGSGRGVYNEQFF. The CDR3 bases are TGTGCCAGCAGTCCGGGGTCTGGGCGGGGGGTCTACAATGAGCAGTTCTTC.

This clonotype was observed a handful of times. The chain uses TRBV4-1 and TRBJ1-2, with TRBD1 as a possible D gene (5 bases). There are 14 residues in the CDR3. Germline V gene lookup returns CDR1 MGHRA and CDR2 YSYEKL. The ends were cut back, 0 bases at V and 5 bases at J, with 10 bases in the middle. The CDR3 loop reads CASSQESTGYGYTF. CDR3 bases: TGCGCCAGCAGCCAAGAGAGTACAGGTTATGGCTACACCTTC.

The sample holds a few counts of this clonotype. The genes are TRBV20-1 and TRBJ2-4; a possible D gene is TRBD1 (6 bases). The CDR3 sequence is 14 residues long. The ends were cut back, 0 bases at V and 8 bases at J, with 14 bases in the middle. The germline gives CDR1 DFQATT, CDR2 SNEGSKA (reference sequence). CDR3 sequence reads: CSARDSPPGDIQYF. CDR3 DNA sequence: TGCAGTGCTAGAGATTCCCCCCCAGGGGACATTCAGTACTTC.

This clonotype occurred a few times. The V gene is TRBV12-3 or TRBV12-4, the J gene TRBJ2-5; 9 bases agree with TRBD2. This CDR3 spans 16 amino acids. With V trimmed by 5 bases and J by 4 bases, 11 bases remained unmatched. CDR3 sequence: CASSPRLAGSPETQYF. CDR3 bases: TGTGCCAGCAGTCCAAGGCTAGCGGGGAGCCCAGAGACCCAGTACTTC.

The chain couples TRBV20-1 to TRBJ1-5; D is unresolved. Germline-derived CDR1 and CDR2 are DFQATT and SNEGSKA (reference sequence). V lost 4 bases, J lost 4 bases, and 8 bases lay in between. This CDR3 region has 12 residues. CDR3 region: CSANGQNQPQHF. DNA of the CDR3: TGCAGTGCTAACGGGCAGAATCAGCCCCAGCATTTT.

This clonotype was observed once. This chain uses TRBV7-2 with TRBJ1-6; D is unresolved. V was clipped by 2 bases and J by 7 bases, with 12 bases between them. Germline CDR1 is SGHTA and CDR2 is FQGNSA. CDR3 size: 15 residues. This CDR3 reads CASSLFTYANSPLHF. The DNA of the CDR3 is TGTGCCAGCAGCTTATTCACTTACGCCAATTCACCCCTCCACTTT.

The rearrangement links TRBV12-3 or TRBV12-4 to TRBJ2-7; 8 bases fit TRBD1. With 3 bases clipped from V and 7 bases from J, the junction kept 2 bases outside the gene matches. The CDR3 has 12 residues. CDR3 in amino acids: CASSFYRGEQYF. CDR3 coding DNA: TGTGCCAGCAGTTTCTACAGGGGGGAGCAGTACTTC.

This clonotype was seen a few times. This chain joins TRBV28 and TRBJ2-1, with 10 bases aligning to TRBD2. Germline V gene lookup returns CDR1 MDHEN and CDR2 SYDVKM. V lost 1 base, J lost 9 bases, and 21 bases stayed unmatched. This CDR3 has 20 amino acids. Here the CDR3 reads CASSLFPRLAGLSAWSEQFF. Here the CDR3 DNA reads TGTGCCAGCAGTTTATTCCCTCGACTAGCGGGCCTCTCCGCCTGGAGTGAGCAGTTCTTC.